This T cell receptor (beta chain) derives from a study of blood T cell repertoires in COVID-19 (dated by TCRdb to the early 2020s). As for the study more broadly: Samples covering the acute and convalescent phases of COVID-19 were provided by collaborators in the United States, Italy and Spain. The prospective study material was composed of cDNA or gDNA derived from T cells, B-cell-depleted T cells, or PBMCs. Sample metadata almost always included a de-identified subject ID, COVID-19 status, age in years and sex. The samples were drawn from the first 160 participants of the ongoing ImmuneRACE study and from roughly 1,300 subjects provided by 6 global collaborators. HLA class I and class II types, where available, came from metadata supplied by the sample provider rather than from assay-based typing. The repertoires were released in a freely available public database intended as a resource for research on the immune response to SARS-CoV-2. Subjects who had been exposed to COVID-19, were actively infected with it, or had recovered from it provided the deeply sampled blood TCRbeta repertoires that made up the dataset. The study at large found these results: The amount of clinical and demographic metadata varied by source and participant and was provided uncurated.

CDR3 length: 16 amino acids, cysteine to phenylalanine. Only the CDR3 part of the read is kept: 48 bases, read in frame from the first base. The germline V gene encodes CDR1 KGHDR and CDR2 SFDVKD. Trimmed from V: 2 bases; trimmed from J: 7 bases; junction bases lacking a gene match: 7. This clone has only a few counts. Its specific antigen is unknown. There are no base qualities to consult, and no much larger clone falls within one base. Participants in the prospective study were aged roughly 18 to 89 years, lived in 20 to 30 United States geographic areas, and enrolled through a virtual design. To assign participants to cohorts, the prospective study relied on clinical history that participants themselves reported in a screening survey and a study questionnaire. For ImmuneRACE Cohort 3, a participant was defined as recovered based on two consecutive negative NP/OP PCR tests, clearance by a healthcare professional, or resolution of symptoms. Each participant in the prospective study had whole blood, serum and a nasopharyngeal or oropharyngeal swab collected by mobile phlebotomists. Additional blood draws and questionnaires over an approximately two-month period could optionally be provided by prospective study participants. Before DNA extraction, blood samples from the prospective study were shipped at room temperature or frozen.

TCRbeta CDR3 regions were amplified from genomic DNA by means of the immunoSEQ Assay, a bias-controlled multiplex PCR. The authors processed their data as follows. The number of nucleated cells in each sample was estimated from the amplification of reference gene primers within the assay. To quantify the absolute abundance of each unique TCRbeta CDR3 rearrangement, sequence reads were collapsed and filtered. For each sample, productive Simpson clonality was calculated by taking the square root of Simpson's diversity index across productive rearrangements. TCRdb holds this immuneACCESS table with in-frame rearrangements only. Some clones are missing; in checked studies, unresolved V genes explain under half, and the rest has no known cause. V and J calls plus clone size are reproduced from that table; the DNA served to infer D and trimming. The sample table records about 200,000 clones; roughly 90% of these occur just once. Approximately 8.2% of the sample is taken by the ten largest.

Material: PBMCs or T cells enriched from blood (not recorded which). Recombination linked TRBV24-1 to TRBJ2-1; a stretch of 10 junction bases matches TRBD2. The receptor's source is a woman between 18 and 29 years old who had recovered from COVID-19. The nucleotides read TGTGCCACCAGTGATTCGCCCCTACTAGCGGGGAATGAGCAGTTCTTC. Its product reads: CATSDSPLLAGNEQFF.